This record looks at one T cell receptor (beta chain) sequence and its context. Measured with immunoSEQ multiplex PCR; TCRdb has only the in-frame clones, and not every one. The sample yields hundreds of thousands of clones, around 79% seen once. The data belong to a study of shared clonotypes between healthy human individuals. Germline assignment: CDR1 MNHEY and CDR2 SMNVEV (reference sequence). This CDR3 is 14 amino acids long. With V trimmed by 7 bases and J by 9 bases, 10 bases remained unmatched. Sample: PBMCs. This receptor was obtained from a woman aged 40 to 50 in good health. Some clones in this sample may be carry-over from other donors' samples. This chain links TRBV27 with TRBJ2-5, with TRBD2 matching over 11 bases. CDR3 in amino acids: CASKLIAGGGAQYF. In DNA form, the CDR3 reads TGTGCCAGCAAACTTATAGCGGGAGGGGGAGCCCAGTACTTC.